The next 19 T cell receptor beta chains were all read from a single sample in a study of blood T cell repertoires in COVID-19. Clones were read by immunoSEQ multiplex PCR, and TCRdb kept only the in-frame ones, dropping some. The sample includes approximately 210,000 clones, more than 75% of them seen just once. The sample was PBMCs or T cells enriched from blood (not recorded which). These receptors were obtained from a man younger than 45 in a cohort exposed to, infected with or recovered from COVID-19 (not recorded which).

This clone was observed a few times. The J gene is TRBJ2-2, the V gene TRBV28; 12 bases are shared with TRBD2. Losses at the gene ends were 4 bases for V and 6 bases for J; bases not matched to a gene: 6. CDR3 length equals 16 residues. Germline V gives CDR1 MDHEN, CDR2 SYDVKM. CDR3 amino acids: CASSSGTSGWPGELFF. CDR3 nucleotide sequence: TGTGCCAGCAGTTCCGGGACTAGCGGGTGGCCCGGGGAGCTGTTTTTT.

The rearrangement links TRBV6-5 to TRBJ1-1; D is unresolved. The V gene lost 6 bases and the J gene lost 2 bases, with 10 bases spanning the gap. This CDR3 is 13 amino acids long. Germline V gives CDR1 MNHEY, CDR2 SVGAGI. Here the CDR3 reads CASSKGVNTEAFF. In DNA, the CDR3 is TGTGCCAGCAGCAAGGGAGTAAACACTGAAGCTTTCTTT.

The rearrangement links TRBV5-6 to TRBJ1-5; TRBD1 might be the D (5 bases). This CDR3 comprises 14 residues. Germline CDR1 reads SGHDT; CDR2 reads YYEEEE. V was pared by 0 bases and J by 4 bases, with 8 bases between. The CDR3 spells CASSLGGTNQPQHF. CDR3 coding DNA: TGTGCCAGCAGCTTGGGAGGGACTAATCAGCCCCAGCATTTT. Complete variable domain (other parts from reference TRBV5-6 and TRBJ1-5): DAGVTQSPTHLIKTRGQQVTLRCSPKSGHDTVSWYQQALGQGPQFIFQYYEEEERQRGNFPDRFSGHQFPNYSSELNVNALLLGDSALYLCASSLGGTNQPQHFGDGTRLSIL.

The chain uses TRBV5-4 and TRBJ1-2; 7 positions agree with TRBD1. CDR1 and CDR2 from the germline V gene are SGHNT and YYREEE (reference sequence). Losses at the gene ends were 1 base for V and 4 bases for J; bases not matched to a gene: 13. The CDR3 has 17 amino acids. CDR3 sequence: CASSLQGGRMGAYGYTF. The CDR3, as DNA: TGTGCCAGCAGCTTGCAAGGGGGCAGGATGGGGGCCTATGGCTACACCTTC.

V is TRBV13 and J is TRBJ2-4; 13 nucleotides agree with TRBD2. The CDR3 contains 18 residues. V trimming: 5 bases; J trimming: 2 bases; junction bases outside the gene matches: 9. Per the germline V gene, CDR1 is PRHDT and CDR2 is FYEKMQ (reference sequence). The CDR3 DNA sequence: TGTGCCAGCAGCAAAAAGACTAGCGGGAGGATACCCAAAAACATTCAGTACTTC. It codes for CASSKKTSGRIPKNIQYF.

The chain employs TRBV6-5 and TRBJ1-1; D ambiguous. Trimming took 5 bases from V and 2 from J, leaving 15 bases between them. This CDR3 has 15 residues. The V gene's germline CDR1 is MNHEY and CDR2 SVGAGI. The CDR3 region has the DNA TGTGCCAGCAGTCCCCCCCGGGGTGGTAACACTGAAGCTTTCTTT. Amino acid sequence: CASSPPRGGNTEAFF.

The chain is built from TRBV6-6 and TRBJ2-7, with 7 bases lining up with TRBD2. The germline gives CDR1 MNHNY, CDR2 SVGAGI (reference sequence). CDR3 size: 14 residues. V shed 8 bases and J 4 bases; nucleotides not matched to a gene: 11. In DNA form, the CDR3 reads TGTGCCAGCTCTCTAGCGGTCGGTCCATACGAGCAGTACTTC. As protein: CASSLAVGPYEQYF.

This clone has a single count. The V and J genes are TRBV6-5 and TRBJ1-6, with D possibly matching TRBD1 (6 bases). The V gene's germline CDR1 is MNHEY and CDR2 SVGAGI. The CDR3 runs to 13 residues. Between the trimmed V and J ends, which lost 8 bases and 8 bases, there was a span of 13 bases. CDR3 protein: CASQNRADSPLHF. CDR3 DNA: TGTGCCAGCCAAAACAGGGCTGATTCACCCCTCCACTTT.

The genes are TRBV5-6 and TRBJ2-7; maybe TRBD2 (5 bases). The germline gives CDR1 SGHDT, CDR2 YYEEEE. CDR3 size: 19 residues. Trimming left V 4 bases short and J 1 base short, with 27 bases between. The CDR3, as DNA: TGTGCCAGCAGCCATTTAACCCCCCTGAGGCGGAGGCTTTCCTACGAGCAGTACTTC. Protein: CASSHLTPLRRRLSYEQYF.

This chain connects TRBV11-2 to TRBJ2-7; tentatively, D is TRBD1 (6 bases). V was trimmed by 5 bases and J by 3 bases, leaving 17 bases between them. Germline-derived CDR1 and CDR2 are SGHAT and FQNNGV. The CDR3 has 15 amino acids. This chain's CDR3 is CASSRTGTRLYEQYF. DNA of the CDR3: TGTGCCAGCAGCAGGACCGGGACAAGGCTCTACGAGCAGTACTTC.

V usage is TRBV10-3 and J usage is TRBJ1-4; no reliable D call. This CDR3 is 14 amino acids long. Trimming left V 3 bases short and J 3 bases short, with 8 bases between. The germline V gene encodes CDR1 ENHRY and CDR2 SYGVKD. The CDR3 nucleotides are TGTGCCATCAGTGACAACGTAGCTAATGAAAAACTGTTTTTT. Its protein is CAISDNVANEKLFF.

The V gene is TRBV19, the J gene TRBJ2-3; tentative D call: TRBD2 (6 bases). Germline assignment: CDR1 LNHDA and CDR2 SQIVND (reference sequence). This CDR3 comprises 14 residues. Trimming stripped 7 bases from V and 3 bases from J, with 14 bases between. CDR3 nucleotides: TGTGCCAGTACGGGGGAGACTTTTACAGATACGCAGTATTTT. This encodes CASTGETFTDTQYF.

The chain has TRBV5-5 and TRBJ2-7, with unresolved D. This CDR3 is built from 15 residues. Germline-derived CDR1 and CDR2 are SGHKS and YYEKEE (reference sequence). The V end was cut by 0 bases, the J end by 0 bases, with 10 bases between. The CDR3 sequence is CASSLEQFSSYEQYF. The CDR3 coding sequence is TGTGCCAGCAGCTTGGAACAGTTTAGCTCCTACGAGCAGTACTTC.

This sequence joins TRBV7-9 and TRBJ2-4; TRBD2 matches at 8 bases. The germline V gene has CDR1 SEHNR and CDR2 FQNEAQ (reference sequence). This CDR3 comprises 17 residues. V lost 2 bases to trimming and J lost 4 bases; unmatched junction nucleotides: 10. CDR3 in amino acids: CASSLFAGGALKNIQYF. The CDR3 nucleotides read TGTGCCAGCAGCTTATTCGCGGGAGGAGCTTTAAAAAACATTCAGTACTTC. Full variable domain (outside the CDR3, taken from reference TRBV7-9 and TRBJ2-4): DTGVSQNPRHKITKRGQNVTFRCDPISEHNRLYWYRQTLGQGPEFLTYFQNEAQLEKSRLLSDRFSAERPKGSFSTLEIQRTEQGDSAMYLCASSLFAGGALKNIQYFGAGTRLSVL.

This chain connects TRBV5-6 to TRBJ1-2; 10 bases map to TRBD1. Germline V gene lookup returns CDR1 SGHDT and CDR2 YYEEEE. The CDR3 has 15 amino acids. The V segment lost 4 bases and the J segment 6 bases; nucleotides outside the gene matches: 9. The CDR3 region is CASSRIGQGVDGYTF. CDR3 in DNA: TGTGCCAGCAGCCGAATCGGACAGGGGGTGGATGGCTACACCTTC.

This chain connects TRBV6-5 to TRBJ2-7, with 7 bases fitting TRBD1. CDR3 length equals 15 residues. The germline V gene has CDR1 MNHEY and CDR2 SVGAGI. The junction had 8 bases not matched to a gene; V was cut back by 4 bases and J by 2 bases. The chain's CDR3 is CASSSGQVRPYEQYF. The DNA for the CDR3 is TGTGCCAGCAGTTCTGGACAGGTGAGACCCTACGAGCAGTACTTC.

Details on this clone: The sample has other DNA sequences that encode this CDR3 too. The CDR3 is CASSGTGDTEAFF. For the CDR3, the DNA is TGTGCCAGCAGCGGGACAGGGGACACTGAAGCTTTCTTT. The chain carries TRBV9 and TRBJ1-1, with TRBD1 matching 9 bases. CDR1 and CDR2 (germline): SGDLS, YYNGEE. Unmatched junction bases numbered 0, after V lost 3 bases and J lost 3 bases. The CDR3 consists of 13 residues.

The chain combines TRBV7-2 with TRBJ2-7; 7 nucleotides match TRBD1. CDR1 is SGHTA, CDR2 FQGNSA, per germline. This CDR3 comprises 15 residues. With 6 bases clipped from V and 0 bases from J, the junction kept 8 bases outside the gene matches. CDR3 sequence (DNA): TGTGCCAGCAGGGTTATGACAGGGAACTCCTACGAGCAGTACTTC. Translation: CASRVMTGNSYEQYF.

This clone has a single count. V gene TRBV7-3 combines with J gene TRBJ2-3; TRBD2 matches at 7 bases. J lost 5 bases, V lost 4 bases, and 6 bases had no gene match. This CDR3 region has 14 residues. CDR1 and CDR2 from the germline V gene are SGHTA and FQGTGA. CDR3 region: CASSSYLAGDTQYF. The CDR3 DNA reads TGTGCCAGCAGCTCTTATTTAGCGGGAGATACGCAGTATTTT.